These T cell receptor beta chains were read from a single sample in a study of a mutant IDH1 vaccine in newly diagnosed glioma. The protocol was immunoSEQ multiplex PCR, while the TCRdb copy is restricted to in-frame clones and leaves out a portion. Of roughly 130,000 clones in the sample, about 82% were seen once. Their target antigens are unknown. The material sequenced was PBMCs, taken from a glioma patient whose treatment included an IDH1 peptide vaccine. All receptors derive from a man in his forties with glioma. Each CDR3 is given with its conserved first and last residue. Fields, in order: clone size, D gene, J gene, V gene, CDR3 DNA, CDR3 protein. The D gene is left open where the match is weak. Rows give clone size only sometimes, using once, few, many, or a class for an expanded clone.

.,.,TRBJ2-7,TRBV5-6,TGTGCCAGCAGCGTTTGGGTTCAAACCTACGAGCAGTACTTC,CASSVWVQTYEQYF
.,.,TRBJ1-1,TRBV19,TGTGCCAGTAGTATAGGGGTTACCGGAACGCAGAACACTGAAGCTTTCTTT,CASSIGVTGTQNTEAFF
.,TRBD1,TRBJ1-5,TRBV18,TGTGCCAGCTCATTACGCCAGGGGGCAAGCAATCAGCCCCAGCATTTT,CASSLRQGASNQPQHF
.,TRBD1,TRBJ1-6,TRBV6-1,TGTGCCAGCAGTGGAAGGACAGGGGGCGTCGGGAATAATTCACCCCTCCACTTT,CASSGRTGGVGNNSPLHF
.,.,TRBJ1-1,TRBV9,TGTGCCAGCAGTGGGAGACGGGGGACTGAAGCTTTCTTT,CASSGRRGTEAFF
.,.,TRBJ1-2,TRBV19,TGTGCCAGCCAGGGGCAGGCCCTGAATGGCTACACCTTC,CASQGQALNGYTF
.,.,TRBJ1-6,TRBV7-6,TGTGCCAGCAGCTTAGCGTCAGGGGAGTATAATTCACCCCTCCACTTT,CASSLASGEYNSPLHF
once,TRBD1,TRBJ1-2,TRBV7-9,TGTGCCAGCAGCTTACCGACAGGGTTGCTCGGCTACACCTTC,CASSLPTGLLGYTF
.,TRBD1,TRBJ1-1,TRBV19,TGTGCCAGTAGTGCCCGGACAGGGCACACTGAAGCTTTCTTT,CASSARTGHTEAFF
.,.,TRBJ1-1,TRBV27,TGTGCCAGCAGTTTAGCCGGCCTGGGCACTGAAGCTTTCTTT,CASSLAGLGTEAFF
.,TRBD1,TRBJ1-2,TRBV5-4,TGTGCCAGCAGCTTGCTCGGAGGGGGCCACTTCCAGTCTTATGGCTACACCTTC,CASSLLGGGHFQSYGYTF
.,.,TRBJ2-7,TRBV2,TGTGCCAGCAGTCCAGGGGCCCTGATCTACGAGCAGTACTTC,CASSPGALIYEQYF
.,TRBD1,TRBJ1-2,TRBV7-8,TGTGCCAGCAGCTCCAATGCGGGGACAGTATATGGCTACACCTTC,CASSSNAGTVYGYTF